The T cell receptor (beta chain) under discussion was sequenced for a study of T cells expressing NK-cell markers. TCRdb reprocessed the 5' RACE reads; each CDR3 protein has one entry and no DNA is given. Recorded for this sample: 350,000 to 400,000 distinct CDR3 sequences. The receptor's source is a woman aged 45-65 years in good health. Sequenced input: blood T cells: a sorted CD56 or NKG2C T cell subset, CD4+ or CD8+ T cells, or bulk PBMC T cells (not recorded which).

CDR3 loop: CATQHFLAGAVPHTQYF. The V call is TRBV24-1, the J call TRBJ2-3; TCRdb reports TRBD2, a call that lacks DNA to check it against. The CDR3 covers 17 residues. CDR1 is KGHDR and CDR2 is SFDVKD in the germline V gene.